This TCR beta chain was documented in a study of cytomegalovirus exposure and HLA in healthy donors. Study outcomes and limitations: A link between a missense DCLRE1C variant and TCR beta V- and J-gene trimming emerged from a later analysis. Several V segments, TRBV6-2 and TRBV6-3 among them, could not be told apart and were dropped.

The PCR made use of 60 Vbeta and 13 Jbeta primers. Libraries were prepared by immunoSEQ multiplex PCR; TCRdb keeps only in-frame clonotypes and omits some of them. Among roughly 170,000 clones listed, 75% to 85% were seen once. J gave up 2 bases and V 5 bases, and 5 bases lay outside the gene matches. The germline V gene encodes CDR1 MNHEY and CDR2 SVGAGI. The CDR3 contains 14 residues. A word on this clone: Its antigen is still unknown.

The TCR comes from a female donor in good health and CMV-seronegative. Material: PBMCs. The chain couples TRBV6-5 to TRBJ2-7, with 8 bases matching TRBD1. In nucleotides, the CDR3 is TGTGCCAGCAGTGACAGGGGATTTACCTACGAGCAGTACTTC. This encodes CASSDRGFTYEQYF.